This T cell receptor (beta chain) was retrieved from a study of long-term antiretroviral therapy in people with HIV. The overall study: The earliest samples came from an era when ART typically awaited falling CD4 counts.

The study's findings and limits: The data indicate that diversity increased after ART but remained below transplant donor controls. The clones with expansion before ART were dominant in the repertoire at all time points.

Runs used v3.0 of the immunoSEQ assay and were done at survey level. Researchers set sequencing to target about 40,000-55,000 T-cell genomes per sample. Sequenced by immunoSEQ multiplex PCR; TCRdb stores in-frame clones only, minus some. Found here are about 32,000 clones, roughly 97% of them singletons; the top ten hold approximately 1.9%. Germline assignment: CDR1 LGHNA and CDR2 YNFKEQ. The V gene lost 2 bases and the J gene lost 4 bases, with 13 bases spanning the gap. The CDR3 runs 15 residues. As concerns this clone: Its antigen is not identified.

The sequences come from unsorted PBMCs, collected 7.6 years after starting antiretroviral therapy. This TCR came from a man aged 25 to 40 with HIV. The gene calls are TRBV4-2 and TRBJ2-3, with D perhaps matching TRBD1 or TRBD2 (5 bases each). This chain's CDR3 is CASSQREGWADTQYF. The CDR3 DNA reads TGTGCCAGCAGCCAACGTGAGGGGTGGGCAGATACGCAGTATTTT.